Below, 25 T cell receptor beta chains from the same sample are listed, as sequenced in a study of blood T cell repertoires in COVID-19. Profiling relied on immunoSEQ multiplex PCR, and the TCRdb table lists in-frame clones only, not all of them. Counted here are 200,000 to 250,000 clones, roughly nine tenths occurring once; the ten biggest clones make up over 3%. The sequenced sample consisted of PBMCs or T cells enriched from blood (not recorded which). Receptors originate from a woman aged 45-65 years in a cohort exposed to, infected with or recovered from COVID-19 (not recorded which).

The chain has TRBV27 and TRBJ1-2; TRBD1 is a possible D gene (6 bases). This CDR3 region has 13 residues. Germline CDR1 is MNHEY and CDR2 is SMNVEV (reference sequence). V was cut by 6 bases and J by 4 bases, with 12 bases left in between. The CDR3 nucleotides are TGTGCCAGCAGCCGAGACAGGATCTATGGCTACACCTTC. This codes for CASSRDRIYGYTF.

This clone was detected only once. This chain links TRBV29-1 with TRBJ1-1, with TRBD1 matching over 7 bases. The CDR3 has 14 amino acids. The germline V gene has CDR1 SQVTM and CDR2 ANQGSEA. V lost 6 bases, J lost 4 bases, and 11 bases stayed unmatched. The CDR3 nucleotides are TGCAGCGTCGTCCGACAGGGATCGGGCACTGAAGCTTTCTTT. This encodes CSVVRQGSGTEAFF.

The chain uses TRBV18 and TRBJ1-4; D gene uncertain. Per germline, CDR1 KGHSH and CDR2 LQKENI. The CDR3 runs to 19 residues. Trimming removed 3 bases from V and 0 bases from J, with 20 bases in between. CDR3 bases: TGTGCCAGCTCACCCGTTACACTACCAACAATCGCAACTAATGAAAAACTGTTTTTT. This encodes CASSPVTLPTIATNEKLFF.

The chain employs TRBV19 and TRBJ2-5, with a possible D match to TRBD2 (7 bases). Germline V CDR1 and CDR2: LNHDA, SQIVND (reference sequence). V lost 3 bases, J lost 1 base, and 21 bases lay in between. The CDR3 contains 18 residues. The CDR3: CASSIRRGAGRIQETQYF. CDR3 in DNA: TGTGCCAGTAGTATTAGACGGGGGGCCGGGAGAATCCAAGAGACCCAGTACTTC. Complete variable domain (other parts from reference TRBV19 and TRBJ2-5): DGGITQSPKYLFRKEGQNVTLSCEQNLNHDAMYWYRQDPGQGLRLIYYSQIVNDFQKGDIAEGYSVSREKKESFPLTVTSAQKNPTAFYLCASSIRRGAGRIQETQYFGPGTRLLVL.

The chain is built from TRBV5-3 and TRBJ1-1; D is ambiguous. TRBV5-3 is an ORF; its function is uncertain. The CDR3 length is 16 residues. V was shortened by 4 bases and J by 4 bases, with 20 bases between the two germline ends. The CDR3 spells CARSPPCRTLCTEAFF. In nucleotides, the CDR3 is TGTGCCAGAAGCCCCCCCTGCCGGACTTTATGCACTGAAGCTTTCTTT.

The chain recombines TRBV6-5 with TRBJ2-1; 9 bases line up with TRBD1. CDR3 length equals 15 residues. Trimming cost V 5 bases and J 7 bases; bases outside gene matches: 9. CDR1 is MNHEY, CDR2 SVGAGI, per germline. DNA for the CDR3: TGTGCCAGCAGTCAGGCGGGACAGGGAAGGAATGAGCAGTTCTTC. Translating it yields CASSQAGQGRNEQFF.

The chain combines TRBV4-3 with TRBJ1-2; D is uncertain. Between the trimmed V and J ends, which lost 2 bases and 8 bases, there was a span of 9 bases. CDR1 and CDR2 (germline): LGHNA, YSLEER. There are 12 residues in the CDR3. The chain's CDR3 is CASSQNGWGYTF. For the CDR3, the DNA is TGCGCCAGCAGCCAAAACGGTTGGGGCTACACCTTC.

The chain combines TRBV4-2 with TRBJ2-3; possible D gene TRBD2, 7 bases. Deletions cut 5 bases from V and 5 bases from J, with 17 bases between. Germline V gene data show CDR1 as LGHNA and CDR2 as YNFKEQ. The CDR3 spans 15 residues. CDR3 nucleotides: TGTGCCAGCAGCATCTCGGGGGGCCGGGGAGATACGCAGTATTTT. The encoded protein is CASSISGGRGDTQYF.

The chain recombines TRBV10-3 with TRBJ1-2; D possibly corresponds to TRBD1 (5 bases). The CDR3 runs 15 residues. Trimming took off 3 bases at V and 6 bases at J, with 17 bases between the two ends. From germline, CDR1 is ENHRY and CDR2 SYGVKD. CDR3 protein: CAISEVREVRDGYTF. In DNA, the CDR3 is TGTGCCATCAGTGAAGTCAGGGAAGTTCGGGATGGCTACACCTTC.

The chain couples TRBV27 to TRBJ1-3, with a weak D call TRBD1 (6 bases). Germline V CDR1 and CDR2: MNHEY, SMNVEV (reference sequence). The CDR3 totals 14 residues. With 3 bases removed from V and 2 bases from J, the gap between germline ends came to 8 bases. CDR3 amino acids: CASSLGAPGNTIYF. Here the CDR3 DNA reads TGTGCCAGCAGTTTGGGGGCGCCTGGAAACACCATATATTTT.

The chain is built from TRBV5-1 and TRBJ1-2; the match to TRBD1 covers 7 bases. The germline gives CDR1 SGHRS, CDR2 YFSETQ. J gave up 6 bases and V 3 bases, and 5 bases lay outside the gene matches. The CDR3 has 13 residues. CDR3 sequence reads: CASSSPDRDGYTF. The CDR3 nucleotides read TGCGCCAGCAGCTCACCTGACAGGGATGGCTACACCTTC.

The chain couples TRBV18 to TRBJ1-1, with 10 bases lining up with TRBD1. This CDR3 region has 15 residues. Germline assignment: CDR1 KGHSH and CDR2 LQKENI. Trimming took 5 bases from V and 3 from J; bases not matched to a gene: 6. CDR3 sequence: CASSARQGADTEAFF. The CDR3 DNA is TGTGCCAGCTCAGCTCGACAGGGGGCGGACACTGAAGCTTTCTTT.

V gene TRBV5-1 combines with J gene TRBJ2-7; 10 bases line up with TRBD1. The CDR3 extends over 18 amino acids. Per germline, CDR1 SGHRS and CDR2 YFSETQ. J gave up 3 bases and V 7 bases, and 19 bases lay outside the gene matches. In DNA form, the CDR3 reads TGCGCCAGCTCCAGGGGAGACAGGGGGCTCAATTTCGTCTACGAGCAGTACTTC. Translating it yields CASSRGDRGLNFVYEQYF.

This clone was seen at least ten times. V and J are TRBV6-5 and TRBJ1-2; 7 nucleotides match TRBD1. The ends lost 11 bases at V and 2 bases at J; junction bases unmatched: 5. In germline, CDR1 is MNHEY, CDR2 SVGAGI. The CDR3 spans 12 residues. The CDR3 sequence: CASGGFNYGYTF. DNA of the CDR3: TGTGCCTCAGGGGGGTTCAACTATGGCTACACCTTC.

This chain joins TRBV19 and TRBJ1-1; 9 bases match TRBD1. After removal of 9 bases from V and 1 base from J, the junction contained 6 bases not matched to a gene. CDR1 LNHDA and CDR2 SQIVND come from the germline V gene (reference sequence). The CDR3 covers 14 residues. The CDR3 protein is CASLGQGKNTEAFF. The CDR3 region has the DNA TGTGCCAGCCTAGGACAGGGGAAGAACACTGAAGCTTTCTTT.

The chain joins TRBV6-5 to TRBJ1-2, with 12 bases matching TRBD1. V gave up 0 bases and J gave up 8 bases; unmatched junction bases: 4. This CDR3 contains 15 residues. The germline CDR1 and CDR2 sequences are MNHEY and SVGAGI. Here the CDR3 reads CASSYSGTGGRGYTF. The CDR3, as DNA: TGTGCCAGCAGTTACTCCGGGACAGGGGGCCGGGGCTACACCTTC.

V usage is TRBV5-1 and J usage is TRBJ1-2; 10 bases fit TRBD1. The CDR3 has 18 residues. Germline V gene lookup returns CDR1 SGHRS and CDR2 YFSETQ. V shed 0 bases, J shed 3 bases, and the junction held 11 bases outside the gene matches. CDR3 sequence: CASSLGPVGQGSDYGYTF. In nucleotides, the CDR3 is TGCGCCAGCAGCTTGGGGCCTGTGGGACAGGGGTCCGACTATGGCTACACCTTC. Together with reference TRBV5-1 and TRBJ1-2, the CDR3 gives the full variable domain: KAGVTQTPRYLIKTRGQQVTLSCSPISGHRSVSWYQQTPGQGLQFLFEYFSETQRNKGNFPGRFSGRQFSNSRSEMNVSTLELGDSALYLCASSLGPVGQGSDYGYTFGSGTRLTVV.

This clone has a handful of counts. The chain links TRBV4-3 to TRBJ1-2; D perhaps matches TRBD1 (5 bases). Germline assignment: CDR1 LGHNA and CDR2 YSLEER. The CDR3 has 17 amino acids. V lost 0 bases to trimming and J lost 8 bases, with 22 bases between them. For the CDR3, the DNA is TGCGCCAGCAGCCAAGATCGGAGACAGCTCGTCATTACGGGCTACACCTTC. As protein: CASSQDRRQLVITGYTF.

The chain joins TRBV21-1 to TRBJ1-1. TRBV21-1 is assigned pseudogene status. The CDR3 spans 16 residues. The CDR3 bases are TGTGCCAGCAGCCCGACCCTGGAGGTCGGGAACACTGAAGCTTTCTTT. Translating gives CASSPTLEVGNTEAFF.

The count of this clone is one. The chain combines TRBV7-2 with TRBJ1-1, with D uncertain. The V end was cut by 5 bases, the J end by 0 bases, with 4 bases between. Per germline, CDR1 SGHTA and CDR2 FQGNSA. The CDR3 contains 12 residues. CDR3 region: CASSQMNTEAFF. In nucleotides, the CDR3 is TGTGCCAGCAGCCAAATGAACACTGAAGCTTTCTTT.

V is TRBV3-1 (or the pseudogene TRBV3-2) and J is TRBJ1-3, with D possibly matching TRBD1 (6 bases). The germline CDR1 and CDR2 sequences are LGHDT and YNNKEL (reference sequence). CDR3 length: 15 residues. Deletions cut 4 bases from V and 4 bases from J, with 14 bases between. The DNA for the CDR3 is TGTGCCAGCAGCCTAGGGGGACATGCGGGAAACACCATATATTTT. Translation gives CASSLGGHAGNTIYF.

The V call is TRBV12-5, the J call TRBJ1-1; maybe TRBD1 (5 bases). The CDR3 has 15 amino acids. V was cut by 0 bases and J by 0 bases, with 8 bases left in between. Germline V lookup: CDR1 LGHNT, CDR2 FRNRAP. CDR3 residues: CASGLVVGVNTEAFF. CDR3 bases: TGTGCTAGTGGTTTGGTAGTAGGGGTGAACACTGAAGCTTTCTTT.

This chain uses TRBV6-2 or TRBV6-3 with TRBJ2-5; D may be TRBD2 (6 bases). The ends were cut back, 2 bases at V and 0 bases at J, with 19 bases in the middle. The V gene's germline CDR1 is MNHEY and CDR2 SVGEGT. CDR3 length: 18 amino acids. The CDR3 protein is CASSYPTGGNIYQETQYF. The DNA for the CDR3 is TGTGCCAGCAGTTACCCGACTGGGGGGAACATTTACCAAGAGACCCAGTACTTC.

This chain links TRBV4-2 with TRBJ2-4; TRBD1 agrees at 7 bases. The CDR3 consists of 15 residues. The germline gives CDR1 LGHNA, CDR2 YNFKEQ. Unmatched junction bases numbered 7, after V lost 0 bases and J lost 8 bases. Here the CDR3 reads CASSQEVGTADIQYF. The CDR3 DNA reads TGTGCCAGCAGCCAAGAGGTCGGGACAGCAGACATTCAGTACTTC.

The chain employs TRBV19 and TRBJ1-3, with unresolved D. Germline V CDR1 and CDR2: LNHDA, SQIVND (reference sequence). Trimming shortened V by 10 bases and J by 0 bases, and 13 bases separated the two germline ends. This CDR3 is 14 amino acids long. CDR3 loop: CATGNNLSGNTIYF. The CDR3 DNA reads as TGTGCCACAGGAAACAACCTCTCTGGAAACACCATATATTTT. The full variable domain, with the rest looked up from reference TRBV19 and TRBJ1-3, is DGGITQSPKYLFRKEGQNVTLSCEQNLNHDAMYWYRQDPGQGLRLIYYSQIVNDFQKGDIAEGYSVSREKKESFPLTVTSAQKNPTAFYLCATGNNLSGNTIYFGEGSWLTVV.